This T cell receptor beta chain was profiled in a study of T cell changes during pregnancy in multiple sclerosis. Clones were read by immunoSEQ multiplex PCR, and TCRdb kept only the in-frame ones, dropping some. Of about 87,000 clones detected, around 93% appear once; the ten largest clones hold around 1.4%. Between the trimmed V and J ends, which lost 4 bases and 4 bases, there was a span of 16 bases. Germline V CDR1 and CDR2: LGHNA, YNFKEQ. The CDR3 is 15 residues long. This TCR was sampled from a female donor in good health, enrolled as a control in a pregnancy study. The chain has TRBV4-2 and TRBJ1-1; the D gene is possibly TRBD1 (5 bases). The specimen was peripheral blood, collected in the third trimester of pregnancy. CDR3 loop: CASSRNQGNPTEAFF. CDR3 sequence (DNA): TGTGCCAGCAGCCGCAACCAGGGTAATCCCACTGAAGCTTTCTTT.